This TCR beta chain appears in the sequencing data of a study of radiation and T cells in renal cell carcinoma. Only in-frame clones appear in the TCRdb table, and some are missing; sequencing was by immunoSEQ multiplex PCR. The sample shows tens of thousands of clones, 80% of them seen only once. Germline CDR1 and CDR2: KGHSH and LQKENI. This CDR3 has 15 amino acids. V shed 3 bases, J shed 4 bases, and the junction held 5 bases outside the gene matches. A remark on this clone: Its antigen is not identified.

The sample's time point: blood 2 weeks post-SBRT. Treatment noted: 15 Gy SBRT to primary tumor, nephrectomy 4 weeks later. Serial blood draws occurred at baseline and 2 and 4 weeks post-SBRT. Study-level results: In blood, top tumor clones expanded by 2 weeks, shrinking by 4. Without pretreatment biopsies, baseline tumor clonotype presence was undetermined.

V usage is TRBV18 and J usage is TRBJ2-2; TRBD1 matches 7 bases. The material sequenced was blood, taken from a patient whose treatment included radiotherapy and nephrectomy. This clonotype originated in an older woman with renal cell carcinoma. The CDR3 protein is CASSPRQGSTGELFF. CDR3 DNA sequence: TGTGCCAGCTCACCCCGACAGGGATCCACCGGGGAGCTGTTTTTT. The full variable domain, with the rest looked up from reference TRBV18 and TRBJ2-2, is NAGVMQNPRHLVRRRGQEARLRCSPMKGHSHVYWYRQLPEEGLKFMVYLQKENIIDESGMPKERFSAEFPKEGPSILRIQQVVRGDSAAYFCASSPRQGSTGELFFGEGSRLTVL.